This entry describes one T cell receptor beta chain. This receptor's antigen is unknown. Within one base of it there is no much larger clone, and no base qualities were kept. This specimen comes from a study of blood T cell repertoires in COVID-19 (dated by TCRdb to about 2020). Looking at the study overall: The collaborator samples originated in the United States, Italy and Spain and spanned the acute and convalescent phases of COVID-19. The prospective study material was composed of cDNA or gDNA derived from T cells, B-cell-depleted T cells, or PBMCs. The dataset comprised deeply sampled blood TCRbeta repertoires from subjects exposed to, actively infected with, or recovered from COVID-19. A freely available public database, intended as a resource for researchers studying the immune response to SARS-CoV-2, is where the repertoires were released. Samples were obtained from the ongoing ImmuneRACE study (first 160 participants) and from about 1,300 subjects provided by 6 global collaborators. A de-identified subject ID, COVID-19 status, age in years and sex were almost always included in the sample metadata. Where available, HLA class I and class II types were obtained from metadata supplied by the sample provider rather than from assay-based typing.

TCRbeta CDR3 regions were amplified from genomic DNA by means of the immunoSEQ Assay, a bias-controlled multiplex PCR. The published analysis was carried out like this. Nucleated cell counts per sample were estimated from amplification of reference gene primers within the assay. To quantify the absolute abundance of each unique TCRbeta CDR3 rearrangement, sequence reads were collapsed and filtered. For each sample, productive Simpson clonality was calculated by taking the square root of Simpson's diversity index across productive rearrangements. Sourced from immuneACCESS, this table was stored by TCRdb with only in-frame sequences that have V and J called. A share of the clones is absent; for the studies checked, an unresolved V gene accounts for under half, and the remainder has no known explanation. V and J calls and clone size are given by that table; D and trimming were obtained from the DNA. In this sample the table shows about 300,000 clones, about 88% of which occur a single time. The ten largest clones capture roughly 1.6% of the sample.

One collaborating source in Seattle enrolled patients while the patients were actively infected and followed the patients over time throughout the course of disease. The collaborating institutions used their own protocols to collect whole blood in K2EDTA tubes. For TCRbeta analysis, collaborators shipped samples in one of three forms: frozen whole blood, isolated PBMCs, or DNA extracted from either of those sample types. The investigation overall reported the following: How much clinical and demographic metadata was included differed by source and by participant, and the metadata was provided uncurated.

The origin of this receptor is a human donor with COVID-19, enrolled during active disease. The donor label of this sample is uncertain. The sequencing sample was made of peripheral blood.

The bases read TGTGCCAGCAGCCAAACAGGGTGGGATCAGCCCCAGCATTTT. Translation gives CASSQTGWDQPQHF. This receptor chain uses TRBV25-1 and TRBJ1-5; matching of 6 bases hints at TRBD1 as the D gene. V sheds 6 bases and J sheds 5 bases, leaving 14 bases between their ends. Taken from cysteine to phenylalanine, the CDR3 has 14 residues. The DNA shown is the 42-base CDR3, in frame from base 1. CDR1 and CDR2, per the germline V gene, are MGHDK and SYGVNS.